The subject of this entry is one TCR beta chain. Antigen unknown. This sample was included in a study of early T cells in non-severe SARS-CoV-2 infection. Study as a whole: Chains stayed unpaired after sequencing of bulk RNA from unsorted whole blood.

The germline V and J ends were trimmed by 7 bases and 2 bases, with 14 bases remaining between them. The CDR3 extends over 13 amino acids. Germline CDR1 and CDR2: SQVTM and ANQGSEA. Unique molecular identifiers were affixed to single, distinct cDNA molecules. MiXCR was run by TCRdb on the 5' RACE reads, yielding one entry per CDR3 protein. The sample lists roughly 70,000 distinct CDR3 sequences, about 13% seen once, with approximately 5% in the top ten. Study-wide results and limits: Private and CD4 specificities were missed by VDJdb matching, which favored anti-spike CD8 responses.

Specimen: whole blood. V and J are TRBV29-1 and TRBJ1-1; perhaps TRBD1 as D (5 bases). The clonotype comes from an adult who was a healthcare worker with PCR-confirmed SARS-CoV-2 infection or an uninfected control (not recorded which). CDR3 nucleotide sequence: TGCAGCGGTAAGCGGGGGAGTAACACTGAAGCTTTCTTT. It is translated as CSGKRGSNTEAFF.